A selection of T cell receptor beta chains follows, all from one sample in a study of cytomegalovirus exposure and HLA in healthy donors. Clones were read by immunoSEQ multiplex PCR, and TCRdb kept only the in-frame ones, dropping some. The sample carries about 180,000 clones, roughly 76% recorded once. Sequencing used PBMCs. The receptors shown here come from a woman aged 18 to 35 in good health and CMV-seropositive. Both conserved end residues are part of each CDR3. D genes are given only for firm matches. Clone size is shown for a subset of rows, as once, few, many or a class of expanded clone.

clone_size	cdr3_length	v_call	j_call	d_call	cdr3_nt	cdr3_aa
-	15	TRBV5-1	TRBJ2-7	TRBD2	TGCGCCAGCGGGGTGGGTAGCGGGGAGACTGGCGAGCAGTACTTC	CASGVGSGETGEQYF
-	16	TRBV18	TRBJ2-1	-	TGTGCCAGCTCACCACCGGGGGCACTCCCTTTTGGCGAGCAGTTCTTC	CASSPPGALPFGEQFF
-	13	TRBV6-5	TRBJ2-7	-	TGTGCCAGCAGTTGGGGACTGCCCTACGAGCAGTACTTC	CASSWGLPYEQYF
-	15	TRBV5-6	TRBJ1-5	-	TGTGCCAGCAGCAGTGGGGCCGATTTTGATCAGCCCCAGCATTTT	CASSSGADFDQPQHF
-	13	TRBV6-6	TRBJ2-3	TRBD1	TGTGCCAGCAGTCCAGGGGGCTCAGATACGCAGTATTTT	CASSPGGSDTQYF
-	15	TRBV5-5	TRBJ1-5	-	TGTGCCAGCAGCTTTTTTGGGGGCGGCACTCGGCCCCAGCATTTT	CASSFFGGGTRPQHF
-	16	TRBV7-2	TRBJ1-2	TRBD1	TGTGCCAGCAGCTACCAAGGGACAGGGTCTTTTGTAGGCTACACCTTC	CASSYQGTGSFVGYTF
few	13	TRBV6-1	TRBJ1-2	TRBD1	TGTGCCAGCAGCCTAGGACAGGATGATGGCTACACCTTC	CASSLGQDDGYTF
-	17	TRBV5-4	TRBJ2-6	TRBD1	TGTGCCAGCACTGATCGGACAGGGGGCTCTGGGGCCAACGTCCTGACTTTC	CASTDRTGGSGANVLTF
few	19	TRBV5-6	TRBJ2-3	TRBD2	TGTGCCAGCAGCTTGGAAGGTTTTGGGACTAGCGGGTACACAGATACGCAGTATTTT	CASSLEGFGTSGYTDTQYF
-	19	TRBV5-4	TRBJ2-2	TRBD2	TGTGCCAGCAACCACGTGTCGGGACTAGCGGGGTTTGGCACCGGGGAGCTGTTTTTT	CASNHVSGLAGFGTGELFF
-	16	TRBV18	TRBJ2-3	-	TGTGCCAGCTCACCACTAGGGGGTCAGAGCACAGATACGCAGTATTTT	CASSPLGGQSTDTQYF
-	13	TRBV29-1	TRBJ1-5	-	TGCAGCGTTGGGTCAGGGCCCGATCAGCCCCAGCATTTT	CSVGSGPDQPQHF
few	16	TRBV5-1	TRBJ2-3	-	TGCGCCAGCAGTACCGCCCGACAGTCAGGCACAGATACGCAGTATTTT	CASSTARQSGTDTQYF
once	15	TRBV18	TRBJ1-6	TRBD1	TGTGCCAGCTCAAAGCCAGGGGGCAATAATTCACCCCTCCACTTT	CASSKPGGNNSPLHF
-	14	TRBV11-2	TRBJ2-2	-	TGTGCCAGCAGCTCCCAGCGGCGCACCGGGGAGCTGTTTTTT	CASSSQRRTGELFF